This is a list of T cell receptor beta chains from one sample in a study of T cell repertoires in cytomegalovirus infection. One entry per CDR3 protein results from TCRdb running MiXCR on the reads. The sample has 450,000 to 600,000 distinct CDR3 sequences; over 9% are singletons. Material for sequencing was PBMCs. Every receptor here comes from a human donor in good health (CMV status not recorded). Some clones in this sample may be carry-over from other donors' samples. Each CDR3 is given with its conserved first and last residue. The order of the fields is clone size, J gene, V gene, D gene, CDR3 DNA, CDR3 protein. The D gene is left open where the match is weak. Clone size appears in some rows only: once, few, many, or a class for an expanded clone.

-,TRBJ2-3,TRBV20-1,TRBD2,TGCAGTGCTCGGACCACTAGCGGATTCCCAGATACGCAGTATTTT,CSARTTSGFPDTQYF
few,TRBJ2-1,TRBV12-3/TRBV12-4,-,TGTGCCAGCAGTTTAAGGGCTGGGAATGAGCAGTTCTTC,CASSLRAGNEQFF
-,TRBJ1-1,TRBV20-1,-,TGCAGTGCTAGAGGCATAGAGGCAGGCCGGGGGACTGAAGCTTTCTTT,CSARGIEAGRGTEAFF
-,TRBJ2-1,TRBV20-1,TRBD2,TGCAGTGCCCGGGGGGGAGCGAGCTCCTACAATGAGCAGTTCTTC,CSARGGASSYNEQFF
many,TRBJ2-7,TRBV5-5,TRBD2,TGTGCCAGATCGCTAGCGGGTGGCGGAGGCGAGCAGTACTTC,CARSLAGGGGEQYF
few,TRBJ2-1,TRBV19,TRBD1,TGTGCCAGTAGTGGTACAGGGGACGGTGAGCAGTTCTTC,CASSGTGDGEQFF
many,TRBJ1-1,TRBV7-8,-,TGTGCCAGCAGCTTAGGAACAGGCGGGGAGATGAACACTGAAGCTTTCTTT,CASSLGTGGEMNTEAFF
-,TRBJ2-6,TRBV24-1,-,TGTGCCACCAGTGGAGAAACAGCGGGCCCTGGGGCTGGGGCCAACGTCCTGACTTTC,CATSGETAGPGAGANVLTF
many,TRBJ2-3,TRBV10-3,TRBD2,TGTGCCATCTCCTCGACTAGCGGGTTTTCAGCAGATACGCAGTATTTT,CAISSTSGFSADTQYF
many,TRBJ2-5,TRBV7-9,TRBD1,TGTGCCAGCAGCTCCGCCGGAGGGACAGGGGAAGAGACCCAGTACTTC,CASSSAGGTGEETQYF
many,TRBJ2-1,TRBV12-3/TRBV12-4,TRBD2,TGTGCCAGCAGTTCGAGCGGGGGGGCGGTATATGAGCAGTTCTTC,CASSSSGGAVYEQFF
-,TRBJ2-1,TRBV20-1,TRBD2,TGCAGTGCTAGGCGAAGCGGGAGGCAAGAGGGGGATGAGCAGTTCTTC,CSARRSGRQEGDEQFF
-,TRBJ2-3,TRBV9,TRBD2,TGTGCCAGCAGCGCCCTAGCGGGGGGGCCCACAGATACGCAGTATTTT,CASSALAGGPTDTQYF
many,TRBJ2-6,TRBV6-2/TRBV6-3,-,TGTGCCAGCAGCGAGCAGGGTGCTGGGGCCAACGTCCTGACTTTC,CASSEQGAGANVLTF
many,TRBJ2-3,TRBV20-1,-,TGCAGTGCTAGAGACGGGACGGGCACAGATACGCAGTATTTT,CSARDGTGTDTQYF
many,TRBJ2-3,TRBV18,-,TGTGCCAGCTCACCTCCGCAGATCACAGATACGCAGTATTTT,CASSPPQITDTQYF
many,TRBJ1-5,TRBV7-2,TRBD1,TGTGCCAGCAGCCCAGGGACAGGGCGGCCCCAGCATTTT,CASSPGTGRPQHF
-,TRBJ2-2,TRBV20-1,TRBD2,TGCAGTGCCGGGGGGGGAGTCACCGGGGAGCTGTTTTTT,CSAGGGVTGELFF
many,TRBJ1-5,TRBV7-2,-,TGTGCCAGCAGCTTAGGGACTCTAGGGAGTCAGCCCCAGCATTTT,CASSLGTLGSQPQHF
many,TRBJ2-2,TRBV6-1,TRBD2,TGTGCCAGCAGCCGTACTAGCGGGGGGGCCGTGAACACCGGGGAGCTGTTTTTT,CASSRTSGGAVNTGELFF
many,TRBJ1-1,TRBV28,-,TGTGCCAGCATAGCCCCCGTGAACACTGAAGCTTTCTTT,CASIAPVNTEAFF
many,TRBJ2-2,TRBV12-3/TRBV12-4,TRBD1,TGTGCCAGCAGCTCCCGACAGGGAGCGAACACCGGGGAGCTGTTTTTT,CASSSRQGANTGELFF
many,TRBJ2-2,TRBV6-5,TRBD1,TGTGCCAGCAGTTACTCGCAGGGGGAAACCACCGGGGAGCTGTTTTTT,CASSYSQGETTGELFF
many,TRBJ1-4,TRBV30,-,TGTGCCTGGAGACCGAACACTAATGAAAAACTGTTTTTT,CAWRPNTNEKLFF
-,TRBJ2-1,TRBV20-1,-,TGCAGTGCCATAAAAGGATCCTACAATGAGCAGTTCTTC,CSAIKGSYNEQFF
many,TRBJ2-3,TRBV5-1,-,TGCGCCAGCAGCGTCGCTGGGGGGGGGCCAGGAGATACGCAGTATTTT,CASSVAGGGPGDTQYF
-,TRBJ2-1,TRBV20-1,TRBD2,TGCAGTGCCCCAACTGGGACTAGCGTAATCTTC,CSAPTGTSVIF